Below, 7 T cell receptor beta chains from the same sample are listed, as sequenced in a study of beta chain features in type 1 diabetes. The isolated RNA, all of it, was reverse transcribed, so expressed TCRB transcripts were what got sequenced. The table came from immunoSEQ multiplex PCR; TCRdb's copy has only in-frame clones and leaves some out. Among under 400,000 clones, around 20% were seen once, and the ten largest hold approximately 0.046%. The sample comprised naive CD4+ T cells from blood. The receptors originated from a woman aged 18 to 35 in good health.

This clone occurred a few times. The V call is TRBV30, the J call TRBJ2-5, with D perhaps TRBD2 (5 bases). The CDR3 contains 10 residues. The germline gives CDR1 GTSNPN, CDR2 SVGIG (reference sequence). The V and J ends lost 5 bases and 9 bases respectively, with 10 bases between them. This chain's CDR3 is CAWGLGAQYF. The CDR3 nucleotides read TGTGCCTGGGGCCTCGGGGCCCAGTACTTC.

This chain joins TRBV10-3 and TRBJ2-3; a possible D gene is TRBD2 (6 bases). The germline CDR1 and CDR2 sequences are ENHRY and SYGVKD. The CDR3 length is 14 residues. V lost 6 bases, J lost 0 bases, and 10 bases lay in between. CDR3 sequence: CAIRSSASTDTQYF. CDR3 coding DNA: TGTGCCATCAGGTCTAGCGCTAGCACAGATACGCAGTATTTT.

This rearrangement joins TRBV6-1 to TRBJ2-5; D may be TRBD2 (6 bases). The germline CDR1 and CDR2 sequences are MNHNS and SASEGT. Trimming took 6 bases from V and 5 from J, leaving 19 bases between them. The CDR3 length is 15 residues. The CDR3 sequence is CASSPHGGTGETQYF. CDR3 DNA sequence: TGTGCCAGCAGCCCGCATGGGGGGACTGGGGAGACCCAGTACTTC.

The chain combines TRBV5-6 with TRBJ2-3; 9 bases are a match to TRBD1. The CDR3 runs to 16 residues. The germline CDR1 and CDR2 sequences are SGHDT and YYEEEE. Trimming cost V 4 bases and J 5 bases; bases outside gene matches: 11. CDR3 loop: CASSHKGQGHRDTQYF. CDR3 nucleotides: TGTGCCAGCAGCCACAAGGGACAGGGCCACAGAGATACGCAGTATTTT.

In this sample, this clone turned up a few times. V gene TRBV7-2 combines with J gene TRBJ1-2, with 9 bases fitting TRBD1. Germline V gene data show CDR1 as SGHTA and CDR2 as FQGNSA. V shed 6 bases, J shed 4 bases, and the junction held 9 bases outside the gene matches. The CDR3 runs 15 residues. In nucleotides, the CDR3 is TGTGCCAGCAGACAACCGGGACAGGGTCTCTATGGCTACACCTTC. Translating gives CASRQPGQGLYGYTF.

The chain couples TRBV7-2 to TRBJ1-2; D is ambiguous. The CDR3 contains 14 residues. The germline V and J ends were trimmed by 5 bases and 2 bases, with 12 bases remaining between them. Germline loops: CDR1 SGHTA, CDR2 FQGNSA. CDR3 region: CASSPDQQNYGYTF. DNA for the CDR3: TGTGCCAGCAGCCCCGATCAACAAAACTATGGCTACACCTTC.

In regard to this clone: The same CDR3 also results from other DNA sequences found in this sample. The gene calls are TRBV7-9 and TRBJ1-1, with a weak D call TRBD1 (6 bases). The length of the CDR3 is 14 residues. Germline V gene lookup returns CDR1 SEHNR and CDR2 FQNEAQ (reference sequence). Trimming removed 2 bases at V and 1 base at J, with 8 bases between. The CDR3 loop reads CASSLQGRNTEAFF. Here the CDR3 DNA reads TGTGCCAGCAGCTTACAGGGGAGGAACACTGAAGCTTTCTTT. Variable domain in full (rest from reference TRBV7-9 and TRBJ1-1): DTGVSQNPRHKITKRGQNVTFRCDPISEHNRLYWYRQTLGQGPEFLTYFQNEAQLEKSRLLSDRFSAERPKGSFSTLEIQRTEQGDSAMYLCASSLQGRNTEAFFGQGTRLTVV.